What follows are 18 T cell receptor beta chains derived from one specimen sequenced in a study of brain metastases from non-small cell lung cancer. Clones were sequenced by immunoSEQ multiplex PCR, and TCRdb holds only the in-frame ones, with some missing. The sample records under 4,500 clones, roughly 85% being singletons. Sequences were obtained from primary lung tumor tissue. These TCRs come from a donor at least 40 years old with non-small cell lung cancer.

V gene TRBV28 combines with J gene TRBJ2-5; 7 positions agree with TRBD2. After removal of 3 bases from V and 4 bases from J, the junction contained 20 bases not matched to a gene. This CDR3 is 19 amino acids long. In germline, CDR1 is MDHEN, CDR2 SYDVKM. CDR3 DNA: TGTGCCAGCAGTTTTCAGTCTCCGGGAGGCCTTACGGTTGGAGAGACCCAGTACTTC. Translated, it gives CASSFQSPGGLTVGETQYF.

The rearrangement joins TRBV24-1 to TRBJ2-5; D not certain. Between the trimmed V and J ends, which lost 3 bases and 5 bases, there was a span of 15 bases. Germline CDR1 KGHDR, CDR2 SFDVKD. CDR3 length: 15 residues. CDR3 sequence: CATSDTPPRTETQYF. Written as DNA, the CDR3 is TGTGCCACCAGTGATACCCCACCCAGGACCGAGACCCAGTACTTC.

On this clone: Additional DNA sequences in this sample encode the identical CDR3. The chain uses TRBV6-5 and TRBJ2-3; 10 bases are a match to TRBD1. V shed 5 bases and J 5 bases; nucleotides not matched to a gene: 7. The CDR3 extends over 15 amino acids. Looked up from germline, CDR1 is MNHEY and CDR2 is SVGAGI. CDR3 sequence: CASSPTGGSGDTQYF. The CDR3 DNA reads TGTGCCAGCAGTCCGACAGGGGGCTCCGGAGATACGCAGTATTTT.

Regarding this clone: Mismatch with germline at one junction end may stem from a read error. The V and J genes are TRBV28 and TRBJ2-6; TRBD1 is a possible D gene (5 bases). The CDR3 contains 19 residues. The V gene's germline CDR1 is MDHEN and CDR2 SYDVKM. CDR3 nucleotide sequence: TGTGCCAGCAGGCCCTCCAGGTTAAGCACCCACTCTGGGGCCAACGTCTTGACTTTC. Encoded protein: CASRPSRLSTHSGANVLTF.

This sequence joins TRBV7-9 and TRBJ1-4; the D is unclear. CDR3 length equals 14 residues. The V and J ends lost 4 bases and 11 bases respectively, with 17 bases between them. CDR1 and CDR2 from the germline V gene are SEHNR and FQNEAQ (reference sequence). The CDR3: CASSSTGNENKLFF. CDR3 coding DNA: TGTGCCAGCAGCTCGACGGGGAATGAAAACAAACTGTTTTTT.

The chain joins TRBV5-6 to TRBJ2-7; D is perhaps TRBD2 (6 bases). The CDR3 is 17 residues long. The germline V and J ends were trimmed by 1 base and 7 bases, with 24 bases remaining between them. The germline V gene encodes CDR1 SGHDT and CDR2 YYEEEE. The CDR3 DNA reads TGTGCCAGCAGCTTGTTCTCTCGGCGGGAACGATCGTGGGAGCAGTACTTC. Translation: CASSLFSRRERSWEQYF.

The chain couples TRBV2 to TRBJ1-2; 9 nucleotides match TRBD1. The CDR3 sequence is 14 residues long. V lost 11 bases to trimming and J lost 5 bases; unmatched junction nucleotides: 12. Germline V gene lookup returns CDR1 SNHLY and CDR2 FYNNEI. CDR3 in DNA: TGTGCCTCAGCGGAGACCGGGACAGGGTATGGCTACACCTTC. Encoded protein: CASAETGTGYGYTF.

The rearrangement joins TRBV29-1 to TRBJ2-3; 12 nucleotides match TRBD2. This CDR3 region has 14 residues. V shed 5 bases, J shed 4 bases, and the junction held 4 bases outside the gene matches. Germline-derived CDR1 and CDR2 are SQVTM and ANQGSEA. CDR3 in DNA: TGCAGCGTTTCGACTAGCGGGAGAGCAGATACGCAGTATTTT. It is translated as CSVSTSGRADTQYF.

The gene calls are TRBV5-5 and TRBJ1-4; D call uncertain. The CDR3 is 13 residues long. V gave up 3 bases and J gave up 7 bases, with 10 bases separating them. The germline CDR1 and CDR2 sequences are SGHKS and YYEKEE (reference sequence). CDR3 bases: TGTGCCAGCAGCTCATCAACTGGTGAAAAACTGTTTTTT. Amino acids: CASSSSTGEKLFF. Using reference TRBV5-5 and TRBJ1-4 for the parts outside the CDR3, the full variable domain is DAGVTQSPTHLIKTRGQQVTLRCSPISGHKSVSWYQQVLGQGPQFIFQYYEKEERGRGNFPDRFSARQFPNYSSELNVNALLLGDSALYLCASSSSTGEKLFFGSGTQLSVL.

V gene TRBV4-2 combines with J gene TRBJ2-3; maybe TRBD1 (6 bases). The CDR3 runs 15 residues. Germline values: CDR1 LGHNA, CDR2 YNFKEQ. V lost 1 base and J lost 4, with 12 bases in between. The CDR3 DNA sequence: TGTGCCAGCAGCCAAGGGGGGCTTTCATCAGATACGCAGTATTTT. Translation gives CASSQGGLSSDTQYF.

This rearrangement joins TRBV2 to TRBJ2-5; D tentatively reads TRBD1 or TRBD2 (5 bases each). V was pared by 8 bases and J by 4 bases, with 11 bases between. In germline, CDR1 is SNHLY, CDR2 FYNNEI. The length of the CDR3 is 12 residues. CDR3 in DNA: TGTGCCAGCTCTGGGGGTGGAGAGACCCAGTACTTC. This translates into CASSGGGETQYF.

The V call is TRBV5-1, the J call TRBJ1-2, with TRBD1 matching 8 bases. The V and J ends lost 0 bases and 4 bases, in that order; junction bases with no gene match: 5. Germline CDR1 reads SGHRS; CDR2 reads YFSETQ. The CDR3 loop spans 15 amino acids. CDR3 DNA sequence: TGCGCCAGCAGCTTGGAGGGACAGGCCGGCTATGGCTACACCTTC. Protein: CASSLEGQAGYGYTF.

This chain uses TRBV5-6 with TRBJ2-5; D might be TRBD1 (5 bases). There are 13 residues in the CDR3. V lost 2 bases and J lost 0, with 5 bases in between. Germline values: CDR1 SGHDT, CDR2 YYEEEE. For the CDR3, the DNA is TGTGCCAGCAGCTTACAGGACCAAGAGACCCAGTACTTC. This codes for CASSLQDQETQYF.

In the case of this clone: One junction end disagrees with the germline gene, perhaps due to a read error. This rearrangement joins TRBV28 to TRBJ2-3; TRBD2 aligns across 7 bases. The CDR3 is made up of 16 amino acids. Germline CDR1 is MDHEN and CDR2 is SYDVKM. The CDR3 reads CASSSRGAGVVDTQYF. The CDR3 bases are TGTGCTAGCAGTTCTAGGGGTGCGGGGGTGGTGGATACGCAGTATTTT.

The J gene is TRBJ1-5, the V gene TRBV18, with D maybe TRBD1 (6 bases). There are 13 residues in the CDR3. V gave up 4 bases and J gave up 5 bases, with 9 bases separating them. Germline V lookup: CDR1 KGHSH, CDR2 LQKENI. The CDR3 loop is CASSQNRDQPQHF. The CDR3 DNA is TGTGCCAGCTCACAAAACAGGGATCAGCCCCAGCATTTT.

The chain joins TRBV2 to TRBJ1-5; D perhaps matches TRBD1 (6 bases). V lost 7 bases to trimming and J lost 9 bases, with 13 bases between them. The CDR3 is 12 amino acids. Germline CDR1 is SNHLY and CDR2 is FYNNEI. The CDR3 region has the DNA TGTGCCAGCACCGCCAGGGGACGGCCCCAGCATTTT. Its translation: CASTARGRPQHF.

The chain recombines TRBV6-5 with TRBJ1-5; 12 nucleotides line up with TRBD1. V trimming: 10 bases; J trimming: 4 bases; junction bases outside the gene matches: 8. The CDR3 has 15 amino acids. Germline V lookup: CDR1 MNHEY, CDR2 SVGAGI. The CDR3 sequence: CAIRDRGPLNQPQHF. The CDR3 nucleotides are TGTGCCATTCGGGACAGGGGGCCTTTAAATCAGCCCCAGCATTTT.

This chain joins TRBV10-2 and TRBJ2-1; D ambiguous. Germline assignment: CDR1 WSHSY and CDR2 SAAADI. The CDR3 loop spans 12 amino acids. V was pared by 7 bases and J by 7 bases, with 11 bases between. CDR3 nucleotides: TGCGCCAGCACCGAAGTGGGGAATGAGCAGTTCTTC. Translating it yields CASTEVGNEQFF.